The rows below give T cell receptor beta chains drawn from one sample of a study of cytomegalovirus exposure and HLA in healthy donors. TCRdb keeps only in-frame clones here, not all; method: immunoSEQ multiplex PCR. Among more than 150,000 clones listed, approximately 82% were seen once. Material: PBMCs. The origin of the receptors is a girl aged 2 to 9 in good health and CMV-seropositive. The CDR3 runs from the conserved cysteine through the conserved F or W. D genes are given only for firm matches.

j_call d_call v_call cdr3_aa
TRBJ2-2 TRBD2 TRBV6-1 CASRGAGEAGELFF
TRBJ1-5 NA TRBV6-1 CASSEPSREVTIQPQHF
TRBJ2-6 TRBD2 TRBV27 CATHNGGSASSSGANVLTF
TRBJ2-7 TRBD1 TRBV5-4 CASSLGQGDYEQYF
TRBJ2-7 NA TRBV11-2 CASSPDRGSYEQYF
TRBJ1-2 NA TRBV4-1 CASSQDQGYGYTF
TRBJ2-7 NA TRBV6-5 CASSYRREIAYEQYF
TRBJ2-1 NA TRBV7-2 CASSPKNEQFF
TRBJ2-7 TRBD1 TRBV6-5 CASSYSRGQGSYEQYF
TRBJ2-3 TRBD2 TRBV27 CASRLLAGTDTQYF
TRBJ1-6 TRBD1 TRBV19 CASSHRSGRGISPLHF
TRBJ2-7 TRBD1 TRBV4-1 CASSHPGQGVDYEQYF
TRBJ1-5 NA TRBV5-6 CASSLIQPQHF
TRBJ1-2 TRBD1 TRBV7-3 CASSFTGGDGYTF
TRBJ1-1 NA TRBV6-1 CASSQPWAMNTEAFF
TRBJ1-2 NA TRBV15 CATSRDPGAYGYTF
TRBJ1-1 TRBD1 TRBV6-1 CASPAGTAFEAFF
TRBJ1-2 TRBD1 TRBV7-9 CASSLGQGVYGYTF
TRBJ1-1 NA TRBV18 CASSPDTGTLTEAFF
TRBJ1-5 NA TRBV19 CASSITTGLTNQPQHF
TRBJ2-2 NA TRBV5-1 CASSGMGTGSAGELFF
TRBJ1-2 NA TRBV5-1 CASSLDTGPPTF
TRBJ2-7 NA TRBV28 CASSLTGFYEQYF
TRBJ1-5 TRBD1 TRBV12-5 CASGLTSGTGGNQPQHF
TRBJ1-4 NA TRBV15 CATSREPWKPLGRGDEKLFF
TRBJ2-7 TRBD2 TRBV30 CAWRPGLPYYEQYF
TRBJ1-5 TRBD1 TRBV7-2 CASSFDRVNQPQHF
TRBJ2-7 TRBD2 TRBV4-2 CASSLNPTTSGGADEQYF
TRBJ1-3 NA TRBV19 CASSTTPNHSGNTIYF
TRBJ2-3 TRBD2 TRBV7-3 CASSYSGSGTDTQYF
TRBJ2-7 TRBD2 TRBV5-4 CASSSTGLAGVREQYF
TRBJ2-2 TRBD2 TRBV28 CASSWTRSTGELFF
TRBJ1-1 NA TRBV29-1 CSVEEATVNTEAFF
TRBJ1-5 TRBD1 TRBV28 CASRPRDRGRWGQPQHF
TRBJ2-3 NA TRBV7-8 CASSLERLRNTDTQYF
TRBJ1-4 TRBD1 TRBV9 CASSETGGGEKLFF
TRBJ2-2 NA TRBV13 CASSAAPTRELFF
TRBJ2-3 NA TRBV7-3 CASSSTALGTDTQYF
TRBJ2-3 TRBD2 TRBV28 CAGRRGAGITDTQYF
TRBJ2-3 TRBD1 TRBV7-3 CASSQTGEGTDTQYF
TRBJ1-2 NA TRBV11-2 CASSSIFGRRLYGYTF
TRBJ2-1 TRBD2 TRBV25-1 CASSARAGTSGRNEQFF
TRBJ2-1 TRBD2 TRBV28 CASSTLAEYSYNEQFF
TRBJ1-6 TRBD1 TRBV2 CASSGAGQRNSPLHF
TRBJ1-1 NA TRBV28 CASREPGTGYDTEAFF
TRBJ2-7 TRBD2 TRBV5-1 CASSLSGGITYEQYF
TRBJ2-3 NA TRBV5-1 CASSLAGDTQYF
TRBJ1-4 NA TRBV5-8 CASSPRRAGTATNEKLFF
TRBJ2-5 TRBD1 TRBV4-1 CASSPGQGTRQETQYF
TRBJ1-5 NA TRBV4-1 CASSQVALGQPQHF
TRBJ1-5 NA TRBV7-9 CASSLGGLRSNQPQHF
TRBJ1-2 TRBD1 TRBV2 CASILREGADGYTF